Given below is one T cell receptor beta chain in context. A history of autoimmune disease or systemic immunosuppression excluded patients. These data belong to a study of OX40 agonist ivuxolimab in advanced cancers. This CDR3 comprises 16 residues. Germline V gene data show CDR1 as LNHDA and CDR2 as SQIVND (reference sequence). V lost 3 bases, J lost 9 bases, and 6 bases stayed unmatched. Sequencing was performed with immunoSEQ multiplex PCR; in TCRdb, only in-frame clones are kept and a portion is missing. The data contain 42,000 or so clones, about 86% of them singletons. The sequenced sample was CD4+ or CD8+ T cells sorted from blood, obtained in a trial of the OX40 agonist ivuxolimab. The chain has TRBV19 and TRBJ2-1, with 15 bases aligning to TRBD2. This TCR came from an adult with an advanced solid tumor such as melanoma, head and neck, liver or kidney cancer. This CDR3 is CASSIGTSGGQFEQFF. DNA for the CDR3: TGTGCCAGTAGTATCGGGACTAGCGGGGGGCAGTTTGAGCAGTTCTTC.